One T cell receptor beta chain is described in this entry. The antigen remains unidentified. About 2 micrograms of genomic DNA, which was extracted from cryopreserved PBMCs, served as the material used for the TCR beta libraries. The source of the sample is a study of cytotoxic CD8 clonotypes in ibrutinib-treated CLL. Study-level background: Among the patients, around ten presented as relapsed/refractory and roughly 15 as treatment-naive; approximately 17 showed unmutated IGHV. Response samples followed a median around 12 months of treatment, range 6 to 36.

The CDR3 runs to 14 residues. V was pared by 1 base and J by 7 bases, with 5 bases of the junction left unmatched. Germline loops: CDR1 SNHLY, CDR2 FYNNEI. Method: immunoSEQ multiplex PCR; TCRdb's copy keeps in-frame clones and lacks some. The sample holds about 160,000 clones, about four fifths seen once. The study, taken as a whole, reports: Baseline clonality was higher than in age-matched healthy donors and moved in step with circulating CD8+ T-cell counts.

The rearrangement links TRBV2 to TRBJ2-7; 9 bases map to TRBD1. Sample: PBMCs, taken after 24 months of ibrutinib treatment. The sequence came from a human donor with chronic lymphocytic leukemia. This CDR3 is CASSEGTGVREQYF. The CDR3 DNA reads TGTGCCAGCAGTGAAGGGACAGGGGTGAGGGAGCAGTACTTC.